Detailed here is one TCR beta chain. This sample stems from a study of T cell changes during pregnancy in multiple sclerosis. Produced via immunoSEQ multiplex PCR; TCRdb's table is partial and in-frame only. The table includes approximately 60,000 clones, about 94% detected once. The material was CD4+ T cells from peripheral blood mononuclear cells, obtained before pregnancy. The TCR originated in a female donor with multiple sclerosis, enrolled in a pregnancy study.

CDR3 coding DNA: TGTGCCAGCAGCCTCCGCGGAGGCCAGAACACTGAAGCTTTCTTT. Its translation: CASSLRGGQNTEAFF. V and J are TRBV4-2 and TRBJ1-1; D ambiguous. With 4 bases removed from V and 1 base from J, the gap between germline ends came to 13 bases. The CDR3 loop spans 15 amino acids. CDR1 is LGHNA and CDR2 is YNFKEQ in the germline V gene.